These 28 T cell receptor beta chains share one sample of origin, sequenced in a study of molecular identifiers for immune sequencing clone quantification (dated by TCRdb to the late 2010s). The library was produced with PCR. Sequenced on a NextSeq 500. TCRdb reanalyzed the raw reads on its own, using fastp at Q25 for trimming and MiXCR for clone calling, and kept in-frame beta chains. Each CDR3 protein appears once, grouped with its most common genes and DNA. This sample has approximately 93,000 distinct CDR3 sequences in its table, and more than 20% of those were observed once. Clones ranked in the top ten supply 0.78% of the sample. Material for sequencing was naive CD8+ T cells from blood, with Jurkat cell RNA spiked in. In the paper's terms, the cell subset or site label means: FACS-sorted CD8+CD4-CCR7+CD45RA+ naive T cells. Source of these receptors: a human donor in good health. Some libraries in this study had Jurkat cell RNA spiked in.

On this clonotype: It is unclear where the CDR3 begins or ends on the DNA, so no DNA is shown, and the CDR3 is as TCRdb lists it. The gene calls are TRBV2 and TRBJ2-3; TRBD2, the table's D call, lacks a check against the DNA. Germline CDR1 is SNHLY and CDR2 is FYNNEI. The CDR3 comprises 14 residues, both ends counted. The CDR3: CACSASGVGDTQYF.

On this clonotype itself: A much larger clone lies one base from this, so it may be a read error. The genes are TRBV20-1 and TRBJ2-7; 8 bases fit TRBD1. V trimming: 0 bases; J trimming: 2 bases; junction bases outside the gene matches: 12. Germline V gives CDR1 DFQATT, CDR2 SNEGSKA (reference sequence). The CDR3 is 17 amino acids. The CDR3 loop reads CSARDLRTQGAAYEQYF. In DNA form, the CDR3 reads TGCAGTGCTAGAGATCTGAGGACCCAGGGGGCTGCCTACGAGCAGTACTTC.

This clonotype was detected only a few times. This chain links TRBV19 with TRBJ2-7, with TRBD1 identical over 9 bases. The CDR3 has 13 amino acids. The J segment lost 1 base and the V segment lost 6 bases, leaving 1 base of the junction unmatched. Germline V lookup: CDR1 LNHDA, CDR2 SQIVND (reference sequence). The CDR3 loop is CASSDRGSYEQYF. In nucleotides, the CDR3 is TGTGCCAGTAGCGACAGGGGGTCCTACGAGCAGTACTTC.

This clonotype was picked up many times. The rearrangement joins TRBV9 to TRBJ2-3; D might be TRBD1 or TRBD2, each matching 5 bases. Trimming took 0 bases from V and 2 from J, leaving 10 bases between them. This CDR3 contains 15 residues. Germline-derived CDR1 and CDR2 are SGDLS and YYNGEE. CDR3 in amino acids: CASSVVGAHTDTQYF. In nucleotides, the CDR3 is TGTGCCAGCAGCGTAGTCGGGGCCCACACAGATACGCAGTATTTT.

With regard to this clonotype: This may come from a read error, since a much larger clone is one base off. This sequence joins TRBV9 and TRBJ1-1; D possibly corresponds to TRBD1 (6 bases). V lost 0 bases and J 7 bases, leaving 13 bases between the germline ends. This CDR3 spans 14 amino acids. CDR1 is SGDLS, CDR2 YYNGEE, per germline. The CDR3 reads CASSVAGGLNEAFF. The CDR3 DNA is TGTGCCAGCAGCGTAGCTGGGGGCCTTAATGAAGCTTTCTTT.

This clonotype was seen many times. The chain couples TRBV28 to TRBJ2-3; D uncertain. Germline CDR1 MDHEN, CDR2 SYDVKM. V dropped 7 bases and J dropped 3 bases, with 17 bases sitting between them. The CDR3 consists of 15 residues. The CDR3 sequence: CASIKARLGTDTQYF. CDR3 coding DNA: TGTGCCAGCATCAAAGCAAGGCTAGGGACAGATACGCAGTATTTT.

On this clonotype itself: It may be a read error: a sequence one base away is much more abundant. The rearrangement links TRBV10-3 to TRBJ2-4; D may be TRBD1 (5 bases). This CDR3 has 15 amino acids. Germline CDR1 ENHRY, CDR2 SYGVKD. The V end was cut by 2 bases, the J end by 0 bases, with 8 bases between. CDR3 residues: CAISEQGIAKNIQYF. The CDR3 nucleotides are TGTGCCATCAGTGAGCAGGGAATAGCCAAAAACATTCAGTACTTC.

This clonotype occurred many times. The rearrangement links TRBV27 to TRBJ2-1, with D hard to call. The ends were cut back, 5 bases at V and 9 bases at J, with 8 bases in the middle. This CDR3 region has 11 residues. From germline, CDR1 is MNHEY and CDR2 SMNVEV (reference sequence). CDR3: CASSTHGEQFF. CDR3 sequence (DNA): TGTGCCAGCAGTACCCACGGTGAGCAGTTCTTC.

Only a few counts were recorded for this clonotype. J is TRBJ2-2 and V is TRBV4-2; unclear D gene. The germline V and J ends were trimmed by 0 bases and 7 bases, with 15 bases remaining between them. CDR1 LGHNA and CDR2 YNFKEQ come from the germline V gene. The CDR3 consists of 16 residues. The CDR3 nucleotides read TGTGCCAGCAGCCAAGATCCACCCCAGGAACTCGGGGAGCTGTTTTTT. This encodes CASSQDPPQELGELFF.

This clonotype has ten or more counts. This chain uses TRBV9 with TRBJ1-1, with a possible D match to TRBD1 (6 bases). V was shortened by 0 bases and J by 4 bases, with 10 bases between the two germline ends. The CDR3 is 14 amino acids. The germline gives CDR1 SGDLS, CDR2 YYNGEE. CDR3 amino acids: CASSVAEGGTEAFF. The DNA of the CDR3 is TGTGCCAGCAGCGTAGCTGAGGGGGGCACTGAAGCTTTCTTT.

J is TRBJ2-7 and V is TRBV23-1; unclear D gene. TRBV23-1 is sorted into the ORF group, with uncertain function. The CDR3 has 13 residues. Trimming removed 6 bases from V and 3 bases from J, with 12 bases in between. For the CDR3, the DNA is TGCGCCAGCAGCAAGGAGCGAAACTACGAGCAGTACTTC. Encoded protein: CASSKERNYEQYF.

This rearrangement joins TRBV5-1 to TRBJ2-1; D is unresolved. Deletions cut 3 bases from V and 7 bases from J, with 8 bases between. The germline V gene encodes CDR1 SGHRS and CDR2 YFSETQ. The CDR3 is 12 amino acids. The CDR3 DNA sequence: TGCGCCAGCAGCTGGTGGGGAAATGAGCAGTTCTTC. Its protein is CASSWWGNEQFF.

This clonotype appeared a single time. Since a much larger clone is just one base distant, this may be a read error. The chain has TRBV27 and TRBJ2-1; D possibly uses TRBD1 or TRBD2 (6 bases each). Per the germline V gene, CDR1 is MNHEY and CDR2 is SMNVEV (reference sequence). This CDR3 region has 14 residues. The CDR3 protein is CASTDRLGGNAQFF. CDR3 DNA sequence: TGTGCTAGCACGGATCGTCTGGGGGGCAATGCGCAGTTCTTC.

On this clonotype: It may be a read error: a sequence one base away is much more abundant. Because the CDR3 is missing its conserved closing phenylalanine or tryptophan, this is likely a read error. The rearrangement joins TRBV29-1 to TRBJ1-5; 9 bases are shared with TRBD1. The CDR3 is made up of 13 amino acids. The germline V gene has CDR1 SQVTM and CDR2 ANQGSEA. V trimming: 7 bases; J trimming: 5 bases; junction bases outside the gene matches: 6. CDR3 residues: CSAGTGHYQPQHL. DNA of the CDR3: TGCAGCGCCGGGACAGGGCACTATCAGCCCCAGCATCTT.

The chain combines TRBV28 with TRBJ2-5; D gene uncertain. The CDR3 spans 15 residues. Germline loops: CDR1 MDHEN, CDR2 SYDVKM. V lost 8 bases and J lost 5, with 21 bases in between. CDR3: CASGPGVWVRETQYF. CDR3 bases: TGTGCCAGCGGCCCGGGTGTCTGGGTGAGGGAGACCCAGTACTTC.

This clonotype was seen ten or more times. The gene calls are TRBV7-9 and TRBJ2-3, with TRBD1 matching 7 bases. Germline V gives CDR1 SEHNR, CDR2 FQNEAQ (reference sequence). The CDR3 length is 15 residues. The V and J ends lost 4 bases and 4 bases, in that order; junction bases with no gene match: 8. CDR3 loop: CASSSGTASSDTQYF. CDR3 nucleotides: TGTGCCAGCAGCTCCGGGACAGCTTCTTCAGATACGCAGTATTTT.

This clonotype was detected ten times or more. This rearrangement joins TRBV7-2 to TRBJ2-3, with D perhaps matching TRBD2 (5 bases). Germline CDR1 reads SGHTA; CDR2 reads FQGNSA. This CDR3 has 14 residues. V lost 3 bases, J lost 2 bases, and 9 bases lay in between. CDR3 sequence (DNA): TGTGCCAGCAGCTTGGACTCGCTCACAGATACGCAGTATTTT. As protein: CASSLDSLTDTQYF. Variable domain in full (rest from reference TRBV7-2 and TRBJ2-3): GAGVSQSPSNKVTEKGKDVELRCDPISGHTALYWYRQSLGQGLEFLIYFQGNSAPDKSGLPSDRFSAERTGGSVSTLTIQRTQQEDSAVYLCASSLDSLTDTQYFGPGTRLTVL.

V usage is TRBV20-1 and J usage is TRBJ2-7, with 8 bases lining up with TRBD2. The germline CDR1 and CDR2 sequences are DFQATT and SNEGSKA (reference sequence). CDR3 length: 14 residues. Unmatched junction bases numbered 9, after V lost 6 bases and J lost 2 bases. CDR3 residues: CSARTSGTTYEQYF. The CDR3, as DNA: TGCAGTGCACGAACTAGCGGCACTACCTACGAGCAGTACTTC.

There are a few counts of this clonotype. The chain has TRBV27 and TRBJ1-1; possible D gene TRBD1, 5 bases. This CDR3 comprises 15 residues. CDR1 is MNHEY and CDR2 is SMNVEV in the germline V gene (reference sequence). Trimming removed 2 bases from V and 1 base from J, with 11 bases in between. CDR3 sequence reads: CASSLVGTENTEAFF. CDR3 DNA: TGTGCCAGCAGTTTAGTAGGGACCGAGAACACTGAAGCTTTCTTT.

The sample holds many counts of this clonotype. The chain carries TRBV5-1 and TRBJ2-2; D remains unclear. The germline V and J ends were trimmed by 2 bases and 1 base, with 12 bases remaining between them. CDR3 length: 16 residues. Germline CDR1 SGHRS, CDR2 YFSETQ. CDR3 DNA sequence: TGCGCCAGCAGCTTTTTGTGGGAAGAGAACACCGGGGAGCTGTTTTTT. This gives the protein CASSFLWEENTGELFF.

At least ten counts were recorded for this clonotype. The chain combines TRBV4-3 with TRBJ2-1; 11 bases are a match to TRBD2. The CDR3 is 17 amino acids. V was pared by 3 bases and J by 7 bases, with 11 bases of the junction left unmatched. Germline V gene data show CDR1 as LGHNA and CDR2 as YSLEER. For the CDR3, the DNA is TGCGCCAGCAGCCACGTGGTAGCGGGGGGGCCGGGTAATGAGCAGTTCTTC. Translating it yields CASSHVVAGGPGNEQFF.

This sequence joins TRBV5-1 and TRBJ2-7, with TRBD1 matching over 8 bases. CDR3 length: 13 amino acids. After removal of 4 bases from V and 6 bases from J, the junction contained 6 bases not matched to a gene. The germline V gene has CDR1 SGHRS and CDR2 YFSETQ. The CDR3 DNA reads as TGCGCCAGCAGCCGGACAGGGTCTGGCGAGCAGTACTTC. The encoded protein is CASSRTGSGEQYF.

The J gene is TRBJ2-3, the V gene TRBV3-1; 7 bases fit TRBD1. Looked up from germline, CDR1 is LGHDT and CDR2 is YNNKEL (reference sequence). The CDR3 runs 13 residues. The ends lost 3 bases at V and 6 bases at J; junction bases unmatched: 3. CDR3 bases: TGTGCCAGCAGCCAGGCAGGGGGTGATACGCAGTATTTT. As protein: CASSQAGGDTQYF.

This clonotype was counted only a few times. The CDR3 carries no conserved terminal phenylalanine or tryptophan, so it likely arises from a read error. This chain joins TRBV20-1 and TRBJ1-3; weak D call: TRBD1 (5 bases). The V gene lost 2 bases and the J gene lost 8 bases, with 13 bases spanning the gap. Germline lookup yields CDR1 DFQATT and CDR2 SNEGSKA (reference sequence). The CDR3 length is 13 residues. The CDR3 nucleotides are TGCAGTGCTAGACCACGGGGGATTCACACCATATATTCT. As protein: CSARPRGIHTIYS.

On this clonotype: It may be a read error: a sequence one base away is much more abundant. J is TRBJ2-3 and V is TRBV4-1; unclear D gene. The CDR3 is 12 residues long. CDR1 is MGHRA, CDR2 YSYEKL, per germline. This CDR3 reads CASSSPPDSQYF. Written as DNA, the CDR3 is TGCGCCAGCAGCAGTCCCCCAGATTCGCAGTATTTT.

There are many counts of this clonotype. The chain joins TRBV12-3 or TRBV12-4 to TRBJ2-1; the match to TRBD2 covers 8 bases. The CDR3 loop spans 13 amino acids. Trimming took 5 bases from V and 8 from J; bases not matched to a gene: 5. The CDR3, as DNA: TGTGCCAGCAGTACGGGACTAGTCCATGAGCAGTTCTTC. Protein product: CASSTGLVHEQFF.

Notes on this clonotype: Compared with germline, one end of the junction differs, possibly owing to a read error. The chain combines TRBV27 with TRBJ2-1; 7 bases are a match to TRBD1. The CDR3 has 12 amino acids. Per the germline V gene, CDR1 is MNHEY and CDR2 is SMNVEV (reference sequence). The CDR3 spells CACRQGYNEQFF. The CDR3 DNA sequence: TGTGCCTGCAGACAGGGTTACAATGAGCAGTTCTTC.

This clonotype occurred many times. This sequence joins TRBV5-1 and TRBJ2-1; unclear D gene. The CDR3 spans 15 residues. With 7 bases removed from V and 8 bases from J, the gap between germline ends came to 22 bases. Per germline, CDR1 SGHRS and CDR2 YFSETQ. The DNA for the CDR3 is TGCGCCAGCCGACATCGGATCCAACAGCGTGATGAGCAGTTCTTC. This gives the protein CASRHRIQQRDEQFF.